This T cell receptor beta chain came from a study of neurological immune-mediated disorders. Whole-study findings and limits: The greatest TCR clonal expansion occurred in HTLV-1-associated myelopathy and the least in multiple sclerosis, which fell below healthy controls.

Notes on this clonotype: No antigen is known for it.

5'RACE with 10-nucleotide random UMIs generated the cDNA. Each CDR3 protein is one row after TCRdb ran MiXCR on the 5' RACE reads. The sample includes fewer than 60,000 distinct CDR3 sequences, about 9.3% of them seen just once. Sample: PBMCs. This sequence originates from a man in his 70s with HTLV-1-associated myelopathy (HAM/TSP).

This CDR3 is CASSKWGTGHDGYTF. Written as DNA, the CDR3 is TGTGCCAGCAGCAAGTGGGGGACAGGGCATGATGGCTACACCTTC. The chain uses TRBV21-1 and TRBJ1-2; TRBD1, the D gene given by the table, was not confirmed from the DNA. TRBV21-1 constitutes a pseudogene. The CDR3 is made up of 15 amino acids.